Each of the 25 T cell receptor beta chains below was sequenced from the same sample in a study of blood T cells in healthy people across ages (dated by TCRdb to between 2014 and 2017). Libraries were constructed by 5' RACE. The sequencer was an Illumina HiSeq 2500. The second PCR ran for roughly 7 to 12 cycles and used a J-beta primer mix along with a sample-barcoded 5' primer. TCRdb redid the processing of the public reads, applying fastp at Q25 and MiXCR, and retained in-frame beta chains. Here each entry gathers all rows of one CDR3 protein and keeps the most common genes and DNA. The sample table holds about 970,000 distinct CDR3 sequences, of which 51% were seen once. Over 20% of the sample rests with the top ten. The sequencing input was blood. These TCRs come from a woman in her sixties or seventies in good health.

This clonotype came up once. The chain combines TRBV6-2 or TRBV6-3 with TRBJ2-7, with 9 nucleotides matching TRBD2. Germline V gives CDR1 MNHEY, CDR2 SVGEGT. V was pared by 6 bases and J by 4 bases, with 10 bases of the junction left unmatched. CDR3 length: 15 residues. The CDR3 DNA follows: TGTGCCAGCAGGCCAATAGCGGGAGTTATGTACGAGCAGTACTTC. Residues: CASRPIAGVMYEQYF.

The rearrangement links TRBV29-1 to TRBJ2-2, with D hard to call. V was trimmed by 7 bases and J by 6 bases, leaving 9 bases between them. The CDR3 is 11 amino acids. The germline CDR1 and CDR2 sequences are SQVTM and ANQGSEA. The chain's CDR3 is CSGSKAGELFF. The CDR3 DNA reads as TGCAGCGGGTCTAAGGCCGGGGAGCTGTTTTTT.

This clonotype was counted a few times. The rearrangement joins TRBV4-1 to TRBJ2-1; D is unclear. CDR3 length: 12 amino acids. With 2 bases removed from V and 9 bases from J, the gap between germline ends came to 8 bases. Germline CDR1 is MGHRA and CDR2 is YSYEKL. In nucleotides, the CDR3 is TGCGCCAGCAGCCAACGGATTGGTGAGCAGTTCTTC. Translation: CASSQRIGEQFF.

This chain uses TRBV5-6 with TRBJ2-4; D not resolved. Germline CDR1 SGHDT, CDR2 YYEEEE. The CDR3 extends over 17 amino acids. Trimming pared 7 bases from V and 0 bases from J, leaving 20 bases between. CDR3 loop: CASSFGRIGLAKNIQYF. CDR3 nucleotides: TGTGCCAGCTCCTTCGGTCGTATCGGTCTAGCCAAAAACATTCAGTACTTC.

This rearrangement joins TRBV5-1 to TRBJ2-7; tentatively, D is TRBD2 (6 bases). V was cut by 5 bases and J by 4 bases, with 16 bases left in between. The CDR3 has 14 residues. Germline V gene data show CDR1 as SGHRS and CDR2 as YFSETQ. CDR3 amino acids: CASRFWGDQYEQYF. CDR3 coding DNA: TGCGCCAGCAGATTCTGGGGGGACCAGTACGAGCAGTACTTC.

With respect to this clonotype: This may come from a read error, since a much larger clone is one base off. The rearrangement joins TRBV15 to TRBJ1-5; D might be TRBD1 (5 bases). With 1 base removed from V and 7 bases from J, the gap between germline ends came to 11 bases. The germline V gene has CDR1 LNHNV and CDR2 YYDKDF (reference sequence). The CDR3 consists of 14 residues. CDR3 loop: CATSRGGGKQPQHF. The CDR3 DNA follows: TGTGCCACCAGCAGAGGGGGGGGGAAGCAGCCCCAGCATTTT.

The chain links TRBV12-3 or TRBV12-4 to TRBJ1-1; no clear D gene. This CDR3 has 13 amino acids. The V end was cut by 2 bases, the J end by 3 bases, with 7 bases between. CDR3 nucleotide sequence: TGTGCCAGCAGTTTAATCAAGGACACTGAAGCTTTCTTT. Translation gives CASSLIKDTEAFF.

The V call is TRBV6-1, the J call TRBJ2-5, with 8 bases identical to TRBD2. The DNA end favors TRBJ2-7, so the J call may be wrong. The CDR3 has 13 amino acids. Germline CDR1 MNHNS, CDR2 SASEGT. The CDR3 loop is CASERTSLDEQYF. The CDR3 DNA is TGTGCCAGCGAGCGGACTAGCCTCGACGAGCAGTACTTC.

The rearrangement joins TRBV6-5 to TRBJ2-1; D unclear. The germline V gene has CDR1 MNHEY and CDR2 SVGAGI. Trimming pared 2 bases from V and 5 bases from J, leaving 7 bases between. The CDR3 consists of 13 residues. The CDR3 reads CASSYGVNNEQFF. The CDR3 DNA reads TGTGCCAGCAGTTACGGGGTAAACAATGAGCAGTTCTTC.

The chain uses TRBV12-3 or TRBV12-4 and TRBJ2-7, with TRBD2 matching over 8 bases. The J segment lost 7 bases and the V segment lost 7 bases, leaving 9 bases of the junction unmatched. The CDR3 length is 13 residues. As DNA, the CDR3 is TGTGCCAGCACCAACGGGGGGGGGACTGAGCAGTACTTC. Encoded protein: CASTNGGGTEQYF.

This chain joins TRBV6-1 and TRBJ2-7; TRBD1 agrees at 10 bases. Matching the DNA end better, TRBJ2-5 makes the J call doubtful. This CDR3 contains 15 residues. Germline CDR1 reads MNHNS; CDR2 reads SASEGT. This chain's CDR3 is CASSERGQGRETQYF. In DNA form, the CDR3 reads TGTGCCAGCAGTGAAAGGGGACAGGGGCGGGAGACCCAGTACTTC.

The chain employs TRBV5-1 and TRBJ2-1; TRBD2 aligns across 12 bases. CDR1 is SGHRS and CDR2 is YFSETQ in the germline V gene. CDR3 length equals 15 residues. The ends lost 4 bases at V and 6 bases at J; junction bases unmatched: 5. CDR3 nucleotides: TGCGCCAGCAGCCACCGGACTAGCGGGACCAATGAGCAGTTCTTC. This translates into CASSHRTSGTNEQFF.

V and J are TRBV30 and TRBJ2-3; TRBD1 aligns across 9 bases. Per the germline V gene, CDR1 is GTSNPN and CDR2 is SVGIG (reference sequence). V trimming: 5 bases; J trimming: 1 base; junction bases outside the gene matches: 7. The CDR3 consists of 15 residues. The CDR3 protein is CAWGTGRTGTDTQYF. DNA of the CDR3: TGTGCCTGGGGGACAGGGCGGACAGGCACAGATACGCAGTATTTT.

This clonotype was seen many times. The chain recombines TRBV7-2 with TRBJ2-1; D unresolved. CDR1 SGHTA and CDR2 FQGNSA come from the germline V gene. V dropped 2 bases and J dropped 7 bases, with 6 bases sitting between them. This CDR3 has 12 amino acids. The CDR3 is CASSLSRNEQFF. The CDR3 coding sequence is TGTGCCAGCAGCTTATCACGGAATGAGCAGTTCTTC.

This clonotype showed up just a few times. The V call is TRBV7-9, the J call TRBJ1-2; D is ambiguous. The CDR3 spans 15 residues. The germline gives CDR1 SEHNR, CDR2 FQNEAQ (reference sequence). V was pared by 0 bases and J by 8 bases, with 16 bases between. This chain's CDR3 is CASSLAGSLKWGYTF. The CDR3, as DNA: TGTGCCAGCAGCTTAGCGGGGTCCCTCAAATGGGGCTACACCTTC.

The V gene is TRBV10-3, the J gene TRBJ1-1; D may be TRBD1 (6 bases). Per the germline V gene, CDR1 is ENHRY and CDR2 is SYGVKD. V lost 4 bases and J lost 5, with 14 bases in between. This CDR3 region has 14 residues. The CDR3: CAISVGGRRTEAFF. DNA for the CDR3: TGTGCCATCAGTGTTGGGGGGCGACGGACTGAAGCTTTCTTT.

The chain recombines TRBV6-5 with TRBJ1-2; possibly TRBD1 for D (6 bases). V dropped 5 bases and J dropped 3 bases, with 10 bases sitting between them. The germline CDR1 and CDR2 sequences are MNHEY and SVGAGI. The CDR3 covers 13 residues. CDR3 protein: CASSLDSYYGYTF. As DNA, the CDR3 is TGTGCCAGCAGTCTGGACAGCTACTATGGCTACACCTTC.

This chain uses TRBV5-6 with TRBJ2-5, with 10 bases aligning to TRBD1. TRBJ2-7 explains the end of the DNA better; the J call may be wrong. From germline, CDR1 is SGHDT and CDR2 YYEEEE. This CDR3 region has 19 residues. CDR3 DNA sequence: TGTGCCAGCAGCTTGGCCTATTCGGGACAGGGGACTTTTAGGCGCGAGCAGTACTTC. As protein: CASSLAYSGQGTFRREQYF.

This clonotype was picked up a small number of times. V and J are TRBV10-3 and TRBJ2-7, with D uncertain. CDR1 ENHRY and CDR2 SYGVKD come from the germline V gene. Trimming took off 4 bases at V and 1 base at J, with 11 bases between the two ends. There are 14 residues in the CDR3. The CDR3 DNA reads TGTGCCATCAGTGGTGTCGGCGTATCCTACGAGCAGTACTTC. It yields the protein CAISGVGVSYEQYF.

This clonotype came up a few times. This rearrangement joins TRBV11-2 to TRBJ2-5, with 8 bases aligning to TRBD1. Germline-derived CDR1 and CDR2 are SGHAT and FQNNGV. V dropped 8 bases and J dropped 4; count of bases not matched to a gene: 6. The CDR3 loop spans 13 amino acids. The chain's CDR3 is CASGQGISETQYF. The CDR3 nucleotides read TGTGCCAGCGGACAGGGAATCTCAGAGACCCAGTACTTC.

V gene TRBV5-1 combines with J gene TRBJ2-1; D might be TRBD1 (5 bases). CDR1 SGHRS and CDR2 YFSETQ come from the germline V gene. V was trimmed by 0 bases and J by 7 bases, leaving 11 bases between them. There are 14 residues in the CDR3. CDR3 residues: CASSLARAKNEQFF. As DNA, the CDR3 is TGCGCCAGCAGCTTGGCCAGGGCCAAAAATGAGCAGTTCTTC. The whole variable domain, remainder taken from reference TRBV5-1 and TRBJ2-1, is KAGVTQTPRYLIKTRGQQVTLSCSPISGHRSVSWYQQTPGQGLQFLFEYFSETQRNKGNFPGRFSGRQFSNSRSEMNVSTLELGDSALYLCASSLARAKNEQFFGPGTRLTVL.

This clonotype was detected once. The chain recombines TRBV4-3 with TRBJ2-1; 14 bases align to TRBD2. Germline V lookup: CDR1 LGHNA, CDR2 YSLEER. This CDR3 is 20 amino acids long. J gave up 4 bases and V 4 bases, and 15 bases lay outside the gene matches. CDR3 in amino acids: CASSPSRTSGRLDPYNEQFF. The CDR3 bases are TGCGCCAGCAGCCCCTCGAGGACTAGCGGGAGGTTAGATCCATACAATGAGCAGTTCTTC.

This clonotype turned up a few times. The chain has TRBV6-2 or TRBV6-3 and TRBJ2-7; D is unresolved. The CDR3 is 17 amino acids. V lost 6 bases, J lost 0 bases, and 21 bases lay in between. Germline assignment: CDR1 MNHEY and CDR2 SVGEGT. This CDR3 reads CASSHALLAASSYEQYF. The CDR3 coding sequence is TGTGCCAGCAGCCACGCTCTGTTAGCTGCGAGCTCCTACGAGCAGTACTTC.

The DNA for the CDR3 is TGTGCCAGCAGCCAAACCGGGACAGGAGGTTACGAGCAGTACTTC. This encodes CASSQTGTGGYEQYF. This rearrangement joins TRBV6-6 to TRBJ2-5, with TRBD1 matching 8 bases. The J call may be in error: the DNA end matches TRBJ2-7 better. Germline-derived CDR1 and CDR2 are MNHNY and SVGAGI (reference sequence). CDR3 length: 15 amino acids.

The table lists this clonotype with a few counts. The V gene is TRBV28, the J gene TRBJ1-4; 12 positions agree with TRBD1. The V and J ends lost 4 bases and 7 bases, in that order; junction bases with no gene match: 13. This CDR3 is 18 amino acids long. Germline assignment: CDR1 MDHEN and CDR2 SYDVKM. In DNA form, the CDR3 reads TGTGCCAGCAGTTCTTACTCCGGGACAGGGGGCTTCGGTGAAAAACTGTTTTTT. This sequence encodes CASSSYSGTGGFGEKLFF.